A single sample gave rise to the 8 T cell receptor beta chains below, sequenced in a study of T cell clonality in common variable immunodeficiency. TCRdb's table, derived via immunoSEQ multiplex PCR, lists solely in-frame clones and lacks some. The sample yields roughly 55,000 clones, without any singletons. The source material was peripheral blood mononuclear cells. Receptors originate from a person aged 18 to 75 in good health.

This clone was picked up many times. The DNA ends 3 residues before the CDR3 does, and the rest of the CDR3 is filled in from the germline J gene. The rearrangement uses TRBV5-4 and TRBJ2-7; 10 bases align to TRBD2. Trimming took 4 bases from V and 2 from J; bases not matched to a gene: 9. CDR1 and CDR2 from the germline V gene are SGHNT and YYREEE (reference sequence). The length of the CDR3 is 16 residues. CDR3 sequence reads: CASSLASGRGAYEQYF. The CDR3 DNA, read in part, is TGTGCCAGCAGCCTGGCTAGCGGGAGAGGAGCCTACGAG.

This clone was observed many times. The CDR3 end lies 3 residues beyond the end of the read and is filled in from the germline J gene. This chain connects TRBV5-4 to TRBJ1-6; D not resolved. The germline gives CDR1 SGHNT, CDR2 YYREEE (reference sequence). This CDR3 spans 16 amino acids. V lost 4 bases to trimming and J lost 8 bases, with 19 bases between them. The CDR3 DNA, read in part, is TGTGCCAGCAGCAGCGGAGGAGGGAAAGGAGATTCACCC. Translation gives CASSSGGGKGDSP. The full CDR3 is CASSSGGGKGDSPLHF.

This clone was detected ten times or more. The read finishes 3 residues shy of the CDR3 end, and the germline J gene is used to complete it. The chain has TRBV6-1 and TRBJ1-2; 9 bases match TRBD1. Germline V gene lookup returns CDR1 MNHNS and CDR2 SASEGT. The CDR3 runs 15 residues. CDR3 DNA (partial): TGTGCCAGCAGTGGTGGGACAGGGTCCTTGGGGGGC. It is translated as CASSGGTGSLGG. The full CDR3 protein reads CASSGGTGSLGGYTF.

This clone showed up many times. The read comes to an end 3 residues before the CDR3 does, leaving the germline J gene to fill in the end. This chain connects TRBV28 to TRBJ2-7; D gene uncertain. V was cut by 2 bases and J by 2 bases, with 13 bases left in between. The CDR3 sequence is 15 residues long. CDR1 and CDR2 (germline): MDHEN, SYDVKM. CDR3 DNA (partial): TGTGCCAGCAGTTTACTGTTAGAAACCGCCTACGAG. This codes for CASSLLLETAYE. The whole CDR3 is CASSLLLETAYEQYF.

This clone was observed at least ten times. Coverage ceases 3 residues before the CDR3 finishes, and the germline J gene fills in the end. V gene TRBV6-2 or TRBV6-3 combines with J gene TRBJ1-6; D not resolved. Trimming shortened V by 7 bases and J by 10 bases, and 14 bases separated the two germline ends. The CDR3 has 13 amino acids. Per germline, CDR1 MNHEY and CDR2 SVGEGT. The CDR3 bases that were read are TGTGCCAGCACCCACAGACCTGAGTCACCC. Its protein product is CASTHRPESP. The complete CDR3 sequence is CASTHRPESPLHF.

In its sample, this clone was seen many times. The read gets to within 3 residues of the CDR3 end, and the germline J gene fills in the rest. The V gene is TRBV19, the J gene TRBJ2-1, with D possibly being TRBD2 (6 bases). The germline CDR1 and CDR2 sequences are LNHDA and SQIVND (reference sequence). V lost 3 bases to trimming and J lost 7 bases, with 19 bases between them. The CDR3 spans 16 residues. CDR3 sequence: CASSIGVGGLRNEQFF. The part of the CDR3 DNA that was read is TGTGCCAGTAGTATCGGAGTGGGGGGACTCCGGAATGAG.

This clone showed up many times. The CDR3 sequence is CSAPGTQGGGTQYF. The DNA read from the CDR3 is TGCAGTGCTCCCGGGACCCAGGGGGGCGGTACG. This chain uses TRBV20-1 with TRBJ2-3, with a weak D call TRBD1 (7 bases). The missing CDR3 end, 3 residues past where the read stops, is filled in from the germline J gene. There are 14 residues in the CDR3. The V end was cut by 5 bases, the J end by 8 bases, with 20 bases between. The germline CDR1 and CDR2 sequences are DFQATT and SNEGSKA (reference sequence).

This clone appeared many times. The sequenced fragment ends 3 residues before the CDR3 boundary, so the rest is inferred from the germline J gene. This chain uses TRBV20-1 with TRBJ2-5; maybe TRBD1 (6 bases). V lost 6 bases and J 5 bases, leaving 13 bases between the germline ends. Germline V lookup: CDR1 DFQATT, CDR2 SNEGSKA (reference sequence). CDR3 size: 12 residues. The CDR3 here is CSAAAGAETQYF. CDR3 DNA, as far as it was read: TGCAGTGCCGCCGCAGGGGCGGAGACC.